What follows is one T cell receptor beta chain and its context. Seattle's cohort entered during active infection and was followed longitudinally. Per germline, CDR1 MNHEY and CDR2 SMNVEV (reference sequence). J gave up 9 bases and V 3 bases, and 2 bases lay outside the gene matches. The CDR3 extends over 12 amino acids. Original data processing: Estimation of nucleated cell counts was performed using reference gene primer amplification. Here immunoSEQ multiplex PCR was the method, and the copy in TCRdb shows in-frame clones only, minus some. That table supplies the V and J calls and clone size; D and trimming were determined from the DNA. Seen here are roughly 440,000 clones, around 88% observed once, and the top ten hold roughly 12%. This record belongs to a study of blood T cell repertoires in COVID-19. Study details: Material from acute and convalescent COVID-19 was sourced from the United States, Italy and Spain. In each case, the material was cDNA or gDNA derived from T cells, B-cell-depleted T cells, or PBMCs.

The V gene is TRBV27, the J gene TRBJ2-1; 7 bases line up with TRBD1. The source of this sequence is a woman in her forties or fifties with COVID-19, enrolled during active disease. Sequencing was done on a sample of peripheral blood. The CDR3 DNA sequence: TGTGCCAGCAGTTTGACAGGGAGTGAGCAGTTCTTC. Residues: CASSLTGSEQFF.